These T cell receptor beta chains were read from a single sample in a study of cytomegalovirus exposure and HLA in healthy donors. Data came from immunoSEQ multiplex PCR; TCRdb stores just in-frame clones and leaves some out. The profile shows approximately 180,000 clones, around 87% of them singletons. The source material was PBMCs. Receptors were obtained from a woman between 18 and 29 years old in good health and CMV-seronegative. Each CDR3 is given with its conserved first and last residue. The order of the fields is clone size, J gene, D gene, CDR3 length, V gene, CDR3 DNA, CDR3 protein. D genes are given only for firm matches. Only part of the rows carry a size: once, few, many, or a class if the clone is expanded.

clone size: .; J gene: TRBJ2-2; D gene: TRBD2; CDR3 length: 13; V gene: TRBV14; CDR3 DNA: TGTGCCACAGCCCGCGGGGGTACCGGGGAGCTGTTTTTT; CDR3 protein: CATARGGTGELFF
clone size: few; J gene: TRBJ2-7; D gene: .; CDR3 length: 14; V gene: TRBV11-2; CDR3 DNA: TGTGCCAGCAGCTCCCACACCGTCTCCTACGAGCAGTACTTC; CDR3 protein: CASSSHTVSYEQYF
clone size: .; J gene: TRBJ2-7; D gene: TRBD2; CDR3 length: 11; V gene: TRBV2; CDR3 DNA: TGTGCCAGCAAGCGGGGGGACGAGCAGTACTTC; CDR3 protein: CASKRGDEQYF
clone size: .; J gene: TRBJ1-1; D gene: .; CDR3 length: 12; V gene: TRBV5-4; CDR3 DNA: TGTGCCAGCAGCCTGCCAGGGACTGAAGCTTTCTTT; CDR3 protein: CASSLPGTEAFF
clone size: .; J gene: TRBJ1-6; D gene: .; CDR3 length: 13; V gene: TRBV9; CDR3 DNA: TGTGCCAGCAGCCCCGGGACTCCGGGTCCCCTCCACTTT; CDR3 protein: CASSPGTPGPLHF
clone size: .; J gene: TRBJ2-1; D gene: .; CDR3 length: 16; V gene: TRBV5-1; CDR3 DNA: TGCGCCAGCAGCCTACCGGGACAATCCGGCTACAATGAGCAGTTCTTC; CDR3 protein: CASSLPGQSGYNEQFF
clone size: .; J gene: TRBJ2-5; D gene: TRBD2; CDR3 length: 15; V gene: TRBV13; CDR3 DNA: TGTGCCAGCAGCTTAAGGTGGGCGGGAGCAGAGACCCAGTACTTC; CDR3 protein: CASSLRWAGAETQYF
clone size: .; J gene: TRBJ1-3; D gene: .; CDR3 length: 16; V gene: TRBV5-1; CDR3 DNA: TGCGCCAGCAGCAACGCAATCTCTTTCTCTGGAGACACCATATATTTT; CDR3 protein: CASSNAISFSGDTIYF
clone size: .; J gene: TRBJ2-2; D gene: TRBD1; CDR3 length: 18; V gene: TRBV18; CDR3 DNA: TGTGCCAGCTCACCAGTGGCAGGGGGCGGCAGAAACACCGGGGAGCTGTTTTTT; CDR3 protein: CASSPVAGGGRNTGELFF
clone size: .; J gene: TRBJ2-1; D gene: TRBD1; CDR3 length: 16; V gene: TRBV10-3; CDR3 DNA: TGTGCCATCAGTGATTCGACAGGGGACATCTACAATGAGCAGTTCTTC; CDR3 protein: CAISDSTGDIYNEQFF
clone size: few; J gene: TRBJ2-7; D gene: .; CDR3 length: 12; V gene: TRBV7-9; CDR3 DNA: TGTGCCAGCAGCCAGCGGGTTTACGAGCAGTACTTC; CDR3 protein: CASSQRVYEQYF
clone size: .; J gene: TRBJ1-2; D gene: .; CDR3 length: 15; V gene: TRBV19; CDR3 DNA: TGTGCCAGTAGGTTCAGCCAGGGGCCCCCCTATGGCTACACCTTC; CDR3 protein: CASRFSQGPPYGYTF
clone size: .; J gene: TRBJ1-3; D gene: .; CDR3 length: 11; V gene: TRBV20-1; CDR3 DNA: TGCAGTGCTAGCCTAGGAAACACCATATATTTT; CDR3 protein: CSASLGNTIYF
clone size: .; J gene: TRBJ2-7; D gene: TRBD1; CDR3 length: 14; V gene: TRBV5-1; CDR3 DNA: TGCGCCAGCAGCTCGACAGGGGCGCCCTACGAGCAGTACTTC; CDR3 protein: CASSSTGAPYEQYF
clone size: .; J gene: TRBJ1-1; D gene: .; CDR3 length: 13; V gene: TRBV19; CDR3 DNA: TGTGCCAGTCAACAACAGGGAGATACTGAAGCTTTCTTT; CDR3 protein: CASQQQGDTEAFF
clone size: .; J gene: TRBJ2-5; D gene: TRBD1; CDR3 length: 15; V gene: TRBV7-2; CDR3 DNA: TGTGCCAGCAGCCTACCAGGGGGTTTCCAAGAGACCCAGTACTTC; CDR3 protein: CASSLPGGFQETQYF
clone size: once; J gene: TRBJ2-7; D gene: .; CDR3 length: 14; V gene: TRBV18; CDR3 DNA: TGTGCCAGCTCACCACCGTCCGTCGCCTACGAGCAGTACTTC; CDR3 protein: CASSPPSVAYEQYF
clone size: .; J gene: TRBJ2-1; D gene: TRBD2; CDR3 length: 16; V gene: TRBV7-2; CDR3 DNA: TGTGCCAGCAGCTTAGGGGTGGGCGGGGGGAGGAATGAGCAGTTCTTC; CDR3 protein: CASSLGVGGGRNEQFF
clone size: .; J gene: TRBJ2-1; D gene: .; CDR3 length: 15; V gene: TRBV7-3; CDR3 DNA: TGTGCCAGCAGCTTAGCGGGGAGTTCCTACAATGAGCAGTTCTTC; CDR3 protein: CASSLAGSSYNEQFF
clone size: .; J gene: TRBJ2-1; D gene: TRBD1; CDR3 length: 15; V gene: TRBV7-2; CDR3 DNA: TGTGCCAGCAGCGGAGACAGGGACTCCTACAATGAGCAGTTCTTC; CDR3 protein: CASSGDRDSYNEQFF
clone size: .; J gene: TRBJ1-4; D gene: TRBD1; CDR3 length: 14; V gene: TRBV7-9; CDR3 DNA: TGTGCCAGCAGTCCACAGGGGGGGAGTGAAAAACTGTTTTTT; CDR3 protein: CASSPQGGSEKLFF
clone size: .; J gene: TRBJ1-5; D gene: TRBD1; CDR3 length: 21; V gene: TRBV29-1; CDR3 DNA: TGCAGCGCTAGACCGGGACAGGGCGGCGGGAGCGAAGGTTCGCCGGGTCAGCCCCAGCATTTT; CDR3 protein: CSARPGQGGGSEGSPGQPQHF
clone size: .; J gene: TRBJ1-6; D gene: TRBD1; CDR3 length: 14; V gene: TRBV6-5; CDR3 DNA: TGTGCCAGCAGCCCGGACAGGCTTAATTCACCCCTCCACTTT; CDR3 protein: CASSPDRLNSPLHF
clone size: .; J gene: TRBJ2-1; D gene: .; CDR3 length: 15; V gene: TRBV7-8; CDR3 DNA: TGTGCCAGCAGCTTAGCGAGAAGCTCCTACAATGAGCAGTTCTTC; CDR3 protein: CASSLARSSYNEQFF
clone size: .; J gene: TRBJ2-2; D gene: .; CDR3 length: 14; V gene: TRBV27; CDR3 DNA: TGTGCCAGCAGTACTCTACAGGTCACCGGGGAGCTGTTTTTT; CDR3 protein: CASSTLQVTGELFF
clone size: .; J gene: TRBJ2-7; D gene: TRBD1; CDR3 length: 13; V gene: TRBV5-8; CDR3 DNA: TGTGCCAGCAGCTGGGACAGGGCTGGCGAGCAGTACTTC; CDR3 protein: CASSWDRAGEQYF
clone size: .; J gene: TRBJ2-7; D gene: .; CDR3 length: 10; V gene: TRBV20-1; CDR3 DNA: TGCAGTCCAGGGGACTACGAGCAGTACTTC; CDR3 protein: CSPGDYEQYF
clone size: once; J gene: TRBJ1-1; D gene: TRBD1; CDR3 length: 15; V gene: TRBV18; CDR3 DNA: TGTGCCAGCTCTCGACAGGGAACGGCGAACACTGAAGCTTTCTTT; CDR3 protein: CASSRQGTANTEAFF
clone size: .; J gene: TRBJ1-1; D gene: .; CDR3 length: 15; V gene: TRBV5-4; CDR3 DNA: TGTGCCAGCAGCTCCCCCCACCGGGAGAACACTGAAGCTTTCTTT; CDR3 protein: CASSSPHRENTEAFF
clone size: .; J gene: TRBJ2-5; D gene: .; CDR3 length: 15; V gene: TRBV5-1; CDR3 DNA: TGCGCCAGCAGCTCGATGGACCCTCGAGGGGGGACCCAGTACTTC; CDR3 protein: CASSSMDPRGGTQYF
clone size: .; J gene: TRBJ1-6; D gene: .; CDR3 length: 15; V gene: TRBV19; CDR3 DNA: TGTGCCAGTAGCCACCAGGCGATCTATAATTCACCCCTCCACTTT; CDR3 protein: CASSHQAIYNSPLHF
clone size: .; J gene: TRBJ1-1; D gene: .; CDR3 length: 13; V gene: TRBV27; CDR3 DNA: TGTGCCAGCAGTTTGGGGGGATTCACTGAAGCTTTCTTT; CDR3 protein: CASSLGGFTEAFF
clone size: .; J gene: TRBJ2-7; D gene: TRBD1; CDR3 length: 15; V gene: TRBV7-2; CDR3 DNA: TGTGCCAGCAGCTCGACAGGACAGGGGGTCTACGAGCAGTACTTC; CDR3 protein: CASSSTGQGVYEQYF
clone size: .; J gene: TRBJ2-2; D gene: TRBD1; CDR3 length: 15; V gene: TRBV11-1; CDR3 DNA: TGTGCCAGCAGCCCCTGGGACAGGGGGCACGGGGAGCTGTTTTTT; CDR3 protein: CASSPWDRGHGELFF
clone size: .; J gene: TRBJ1-6; D gene: .; CDR3 length: 16; V gene: TRBV27; CDR3 DNA: TGTGCCAGCAGTTTATCGCCAGGACATTATAATTCACCCCTCCACTTT; CDR3 protein: CASSLSPGHYNSPLHF
clone size: .; J gene: TRBJ1-2; D gene: .; CDR3 length: 14; V gene: TRBV5-8; CDR3 DNA: TGTGCCAGCAGCTTGACAGGCGGACCTTATGGCTACACCTTC; CDR3 protein: CASSLTGGPYGYTF
clone size: .; J gene: TRBJ2-1; D gene: TRBD2; CDR3 length: 20; V gene: TRBV14; CDR3 DNA: TGTGCCAGCAGCCAAGATAGGAGGCTAGCGGGAGGGGGGGCCTACAATGAGCAGTTCTTC; CDR3 protein: CASSQDRRLAGGGAYNEQFF
clone size: .; J gene: TRBJ2-3; D gene: TRBD1; CDR3 length: 19; V gene: TRBV5-4; CDR3 DNA: TGTGCCAGCAGCTTGGTACCCTCGGGCGGACAGGGGGCGCGAGATACGCAGTATTTT; CDR3 protein: CASSLVPSGGQGARDTQYF
clone size: .; J gene: TRBJ1-5; D gene: .; CDR3 length: 16; V gene: TRBV6-4; CDR3 DNA: TGTGCCAGCCCCTACGTATCAGGGCCCTTCAATCAGCCCCAGCATTTT; CDR3 protein: CASPYVSGPFNQPQHF
clone size: .; J gene: TRBJ1-5; D gene: TRBD1; CDR3 length: 14; V gene: TRBV10-3; CDR3 DNA: TGTGCCATCAGTGAGGACAGGGTCGTTGAGCCCCAGCATTTT; CDR3 protein: CAISEDRVVEPQHF
clone size: .; J gene: TRBJ1-1; D gene: .; CDR3 length: 14; V gene: TRBV4-2; CDR3 DNA: TGTGCCAGCAGCCGTGAGACAGGGAACACTGAAGCTTTCTTT; CDR3 protein: CASSRETGNTEAFF
clone size: .; J gene: TRBJ2-5; D gene: .; CDR3 length: 13; V gene: TRBV9; CDR3 DNA: TGTGCCAGCAGCGTAGAGGCTAGCAGTGAGCAGTACTTC; CDR3 protein: CASSVEASSEQYF
clone size: few; J gene: TRBJ2-3; D gene: TRBD2; CDR3 length: 17; V gene: TRBV9; CDR3 DNA: TGTGCCAGCAGCGCTAGAGGGACTAGCGGTGGCACAGATACGCAGTATTTT; CDR3 protein: CASSARGTSGGTDTQYF
clone size: .; J gene: TRBJ2-3; D gene: .; CDR3 length: 13; V gene: TRBV27; CDR3 DNA: TGTGCCAGCAGTTTAGCACGGACAGATACGCAGTATTTT; CDR3 protein: CASSLARTDTQYF
clone size: .; J gene: TRBJ1-1; D gene: .; CDR3 length: 13; V gene: TRBV19; CDR3 DNA: TGTGCCAGTAGCTTGGACGACTACGCTGAAGCTTTCTTT; CDR3 protein: CASSLDDYAEAFF
clone size: .; J gene: TRBJ1-2; D gene: TRBD1; CDR3 length: 14; V gene: TRBV9; CDR3 DNA: TGTGCCAGCAGCCCGGGGGGGACAGTCTATGGCTACACCTTC; CDR3 protein: CASSPGGTVYGYTF
clone size: .; J gene: TRBJ2-7; D gene: TRBD1; CDR3 length: 15; V gene: TRBV6-5; CDR3 DNA: TGTGCCAGCAGTTCTCCGGGACAGGGATCCTACGAGCAGTACTTC; CDR3 protein: CASSSPGQGSYEQYF
clone size: few; J gene: TRBJ1-1; D gene: .; CDR3 length: 13; V gene: TRBV11-3; CDR3 DNA: TGTGCCAGCAGCCAGGACAGTCGGACTGAAGCTTTCTTT; CDR3 protein: CASSQDSRTEAFF
clone size: .; J gene: TRBJ2-7; D gene: TRBD2; CDR3 length: 18; V gene: TRBV10-3; CDR3 DNA: TGTGCCACCAGGGGGTCCCTGACTAGCGGGCCGGTTGGCCACGAGCAGTACTTC; CDR3 protein: CATRGSLTSGPVGHEQYF
clone size: .; J gene: TRBJ2-7; D gene: TRBD1; CDR3 length: 15; V gene: TRBV5-1; CDR3 DNA: TGCGCCAGCAGCTTGACGAGACAGGGGGCCCACGAGCAGTACTTC; CDR3 protein: CASSLTRQGAHEQYF
clone size: .; J gene: TRBJ2-7; D gene: .; CDR3 length: 12; V gene: TRBV30; CDR3 DNA: TGTGCCTTCAACTCGGGGTCCTACGAGCAGTACTTC; CDR3 protein: CAFNSGSYEQYF
clone size: once; J gene: TRBJ1-1; D gene: TRBD1; CDR3 length: 16; V gene: TRBV4-2; CDR3 DNA: TGTGCCAGCAGCCAAGATTCTACAGGGGGGAACACTGAAGCTTTCTTT; CDR3 protein: CASSQDSTGGNTEAFF
clone size: .; J gene: TRBJ2-1; D gene: TRBD2; CDR3 length: 14; V gene: TRBV14; CDR3 DNA: TGTGCCAGCAGCCAAAGCGGGAGGCGAAATGAGCAGTTCTTC; CDR3 protein: CASSQSGRRNEQFF
clone size: .; J gene: TRBJ2-7; D gene: .; CDR3 length: 13; V gene: TRBV5-1; CDR3 DNA: TGCGCCAGCAGCTTGGGGGCCGATTACGAGCAGTACTTC; CDR3 protein: CASSLGADYEQYF
clone size: .; J gene: TRBJ2-2; D gene: .; CDR3 length: 15; V gene: TRBV2; CDR3 DNA: TGTGCCAGCAGTGCGGGGGGCGTTCTCACCGGGGAGCTGTTTTTT; CDR3 protein: CASSAGGVLTGELFF